The entry that follows covers one TCR beta chain sequence. Recruitment covered roughly 24 US areas and drew participants whose ages spanned about 18 to 89 years. This sample is drawn from a study of blood T cell repertoires in COVID-19. Study information: PBMCs, B-cell-depleted T cells, or T cells were the source of the cDNA or gDNA that made up the material.

Germline V lookup: CDR1 LGHNT, CDR2 FRNRAP. This CDR3 is 12 amino acids long. V gave up 3 bases and J gave up 1 base, with 3 bases separating them. Assay used: immunoSEQ multiplex PCR; TCRdb lists only in-frame clones, some missing. The sample comprises approximately 170,000 clones, around nine tenths of which are singletons, and roughly 0.8% rests with the top ten. The J gene is TRBJ2-5, the V gene TRBV12-5, with D uncertain. Sequenced sample: PBMCs or T cells enriched from blood (not recorded which). This clonotype was obtained from a woman under 30 who had recovered from COVID-19. The CDR3 protein is CASGFGQETQYF. DNA for the CDR3: TGTGCTAGTGGTTTCGGCCAAGAGACCCAGTACTTC.